These 14 T cell receptor beta chains were sequenced from one sample in a study of cytomegalovirus exposure and HLA in healthy donors. Primers for the PCR totalled 60 Vbeta and 13 Jbeta. Profiled with immunoSEQ multiplex PCR; TCRdb holds only in-frame clones, not every one. The sample table sets out 190,000 or so clones. The sequencing sample was made of PBMCs. All receptors derive from a boy younger than 18 in good health and CMV-seronegative.

The CDR3, as DNA: TGTGCCAGCAGCAGACTAGCGGGGATGAATGAGCAGTTCTTC. Protein: CASSRLAGMNEQFF. The chain employs TRBV2 and TRBJ2-1; 11 bases agree with TRBD2. Looked up from germline, CDR1 is SNHLY and CDR2 is FYNNEI. V trimming: 6 bases; J trimming: 7 bases; junction bases outside the gene matches: 5. The CDR3 consists of 14 residues.

As for this clone: At one boundary the junction diverges from the germline segment, which might be a read error. V gene TRBV7-7 combines with J gene TRBJ2-1, with 7 bases aligning to TRBD1. The CDR3 loop spans 17 amino acids. From germline, CDR1 is SSHAT and CDR2 FNYEAQ (reference sequence). CDR3 DNA sequence: TGTGCTAGCAGCTTAAGCCCCGGGACAGAGCTTTACAATGAGCAGTTCTTC. Translating it yields CASSLSPGTELYNEQFF.

This sequence joins TRBV4-1 and TRBJ1-2; no clear D. Per the germline V gene, CDR1 is MGHRA and CDR2 is YSYEKL. CDR3 length equals 17 residues. The V end lost 0 bases, the J end lost 0 bases, and 14 bases lay between the germline ends. The CDR3 DNA reads as TGCGCCAGCAGCCAAGATTCGGTCTGGGGAGCTAACTATGGCTACACCTTC. Protein: CASSQDSVWGANYGYTF.

The CDR3 here is CASSESGQGAVLDGYTF. DNA for the CDR3: TGCGCCAGCAGTGAGTCGGGACAGGGGGCTGTGTTGGATGGCTACACCTTC. V is TRBV10-2 and J is TRBJ1-2; TRBD1 matches 12 bases. Germline V CDR1 and CDR2: WSHSY, SAAADI. Trimming at V came to 0 bases and at J to 6 bases, leaving 8 bases not matched to a gene. This CDR3 comprises 17 residues.

The chain employs TRBV27 and TRBJ1-2; D may be TRBD1 (5 bases). Per germline, CDR1 MNHEY and CDR2 SMNVEV (reference sequence). The V end was cut by 4 bases, the J end by 3 bases, with 9 bases between. The CDR3 has 13 residues. CDR3 region: CASSSDRYYGYTF. The CDR3 DNA is TGTGCCAGCAGTTCTGACAGATACTATGGCTACACCTTC.

The chain has TRBV14 and TRBJ1-1; TRBD1 matches at 9 bases. Germline CDR1 SGHDN, CDR2 FVKESK. J gave up 1 base and V 6 bases, and 6 bases lay outside the gene matches. The CDR3 extends over 15 amino acids. CDR3: CASRITGGGNTEAFF. DNA for the CDR3: TGTGCCAGCAGAATCACAGGGGGCGGGAACACTGAAGCTTTCTTT.

The chain recombines TRBV27 with TRBJ2-3; possibly TRBD2 for D (5 bases). V was pared by 5 bases and J by 2 bases, with 14 bases between. This CDR3 region has 15 residues. Germline V CDR1 and CDR2: MNHEY, SMNVEV (reference sequence). CDR3 in DNA: TGTGCCAGCAGTCTGCTAGCCCTACCCACAGATACGCAGTATTTT. Its translation is CASSLLALPTDTQYF.

The CDR3 sequence is CASIPGVGQEGFF. The DNA of the CDR3 is TGTGCCAGCATCCCGGGCGTGGGACAGGAGGGTTTCTTT. The J gene is TRBJ1-1, the V gene TRBV19, with 8 bases lining up with TRBD1. The CDR3 extends over 13 amino acids. The germline gives CDR1 LNHDA, CDR2 SQIVND (reference sequence). Trimming at V came to 9 bases and at J to 13 bases, leaving 16 bases not matched to a gene.

The chain joins TRBV29-1 to TRBJ2-1, with a possible D match to TRBD1 (6 bases). CDR1 is SQVTM, CDR2 ANQGSEA, per germline. The CDR3 extends over 14 amino acids. Trimming stripped 4 bases from V and 5 bases from J, with 15 bases between. This CDR3 is CSVVAQGKNNEQFF. The CDR3 DNA is TGCAGCGTTGTTGCACAGGGAAAGAACAATGAGCAGTTCTTC.

To note about this clone: Other nucleotide sequences in the sample specify the same CDR3. The DNA of the CDR3 is TGCGCCAGCAGCTTGGCCGGGGGGGCCTACAATGAGCAGTTCTTC. Protein sequence: CASSLAGGAYNEQFF. The V and J genes are TRBV5-1 and TRBJ2-1, with 8 bases that match TRBD2. V dropped 0 bases and J dropped 2; count of bases not matched to a gene: 1. Per germline, CDR1 SGHRS and CDR2 YFSETQ. The length of the CDR3 is 15 residues.

The chain uses TRBV14 and TRBJ2-1, with D possibly TRBD1 on 5 matching bases. CDR1 and CDR2 from the germline V gene are SGHDN and FVKESK. Trimming took 5 bases from V and 9 from J, leaving 14 bases between them. The length of the CDR3 is 13 residues. This CDR3 reads CASSYTGSGEQFF. CDR3 coding DNA: TGTGCCAGCAGCTACACAGGAAGTGGTGAGCAGTTCTTC.

The chain employs TRBV7-2 and TRBJ2-1; 9 nucleotides match TRBD1. The CDR3 sequence is 15 residues long. After removal of 5 bases from V and 6 bases from J, the junction contained 8 bases not matched to a gene. Germline loops: CDR1 SGHTA, CDR2 FQGNSA. CDR3 DNA sequence: TGTGCCAGCAGCAATCAGGGACAGGGTATCAATGAGCAGTTCTTC. Translation gives CASSNQGQGINEQFF.

The chain has TRBV14 and TRBJ2-7; TRBD1 aligns across 7 bases. This CDR3 is built from 15 residues. Germline lookup yields CDR1 SGHDN and CDR2 FVKESK. J gave up 0 bases and V 6 bases, and 8 bases lay outside the gene matches. In DNA, the CDR3 is TGTGCCAGCAGTTCCGGACAGGCCTTCTCCTACGAGCAGTACTTC. As protein: CASSSGQAFSYEQYF.

The rearrangement uses TRBV6-5 and TRBJ2-3; a weak D match, TRBD2 (6 bases). This CDR3 is built from 13 residues. Germline CDR1 reads MNHEY; CDR2 reads SVGAGI. The V end lost 7 bases, the J end lost 4 bases, and 12 bases lay between the germline ends. The DNA for the CDR3 is TGTGCCAGCACCGAACTAGCCGCAGATACGCAGTATTTT. Translated: CASTELAADTQYF.